This T cell receptor beta chain was captured by sequencing in a study of blood T cell repertoires in COVID-19. Study in general: Some COVID-19 samples were acute and others convalescent; all came from the United States, Italy and Spain.

This CDR3 has 11 amino acids. V was pared by 6 bases and J by 14 bases, with 11 bases between. Germline-derived CDR1 and CDR2 are SNHLY and FYNNEI. Sequencing used immunoSEQ multiplex PCR; TCRdb keeps in-frame clones, though not all of them. Of about 200,000 clones listed, around three quarters are singletons. The chain links TRBV2 to TRBJ1-6; D possibly corresponds to TRBD1 (6 bases). Material: peripheral blood. This TCR came from a woman in her 70s with acute or convalescent COVID-19. CDR3: CASSLTGSLHF. Written as DNA, the CDR3 is TGTGCCAGCAGCCTAACAGGGTCCCTCCACTTT.